The TCR beta chain described here comes from a study of control samples from healthy donors and cancer patients. Method: immunoSEQ multiplex PCR; TCRdb's copy keeps in-frame clones and lacks some. The sample records roughly 98,000 clones, roughly 86% being singletons. Germline V CDR1 and CDR2: SGHAT, FQNNGV. This CDR3 is built from 14 residues. The V end was cut by 5 bases, the J end by 5 bases, with 15 bases between. This TCR was recovered from a woman aged 55-75 years in good health. V gene TRBV11-2 combines with J gene TRBJ1-2; D unclear. Sequences were obtained from blood. CDR3 region: CASSPLLQPYGYTF. CDR3 bases: TGTGCCAGCAGCCCACTACTCCAACCTTATGGCTACACCTTC.